Sequencing of this T cell receptor beta chain was carried out in a study of T cells in Graves' hyperthyroidism and ophthalmopathy. The germline CDR1 and CDR2 sequences are MNHEY and SVGEGT. The V end lost 10 bases, the J end lost 2 bases, and 11 bases lay between the germline ends. The CDR3 has 12 residues. Over 18 months, lack of ophthalmopathy progression marked Graves' hyperthyroidism as stable. It was RNA transcripts that yielded the amplified TCR beta CDR3 regions. HTBI primers were employed in a first-round RT-PCR of the TCR CDR3. Each CDR3 protein gets one entry after TCRdb re-called the multiplex PCR reads with MiXCR. The data show 380,000 or so distinct CDR3 sequences, approximately 13% seen once.

The sequenced sample was blood. The rearrangement uses TRBV6-2 or TRBV6-3 and TRBJ1-2; possibly TRBD1 for D (5 bases). The receptor was isolated from a woman between 25 and 40 years old with Graves' hyperthyroidism. In DNA form, the CDR3 reads TGTGCCATTGGGAGGGGCAACTATGGCTACACCTTC. It specifies CAIGRGNYGYTF.